The sequence of this T cell receptor (beta chain) was determined in a study of cytomegalovirus exposure and HLA in healthy donors. The PCR ran on 60 Vbeta and 13 Jbeta primers. Only in-frame clones appear in the TCRdb table, and some are missing; sequencing was by immunoSEQ multiplex PCR. This table has over 150,000 clones, more than 75% appearing once. The CDR3 runs to 15 residues. With 7 bases removed from V and 0 bases from J, the gap between germline ends came to 16 bases. Germline CDR1 is SNHLY and CDR2 is FYNNEI. Remarks on this clone: Its antigen is unidentified.

Findings and limits, study-wide: In a later analysis, productive TCRs from donors in an Asian-associated ancestry cluster reportedly carried fewer N-insertions than the cohort mean. V segments that were indistinguishable, TRBV6-2 and TRBV6-3 among them, were omitted from analysis.

The TCR comes from a man between 25 and 39 years old in good health and CMV-seropositive. The J gene is TRBJ2-7, the V gene TRBV2; the D gene is possibly TRBD2 (5 bases). The material sequenced was PBMCs. As DNA, the CDR3 is TGTGCCAGCATACCGCAATGGACTGGCTCCTACGAGCAGTACTTC. This codes for CASIPQWTGSYEQYF.